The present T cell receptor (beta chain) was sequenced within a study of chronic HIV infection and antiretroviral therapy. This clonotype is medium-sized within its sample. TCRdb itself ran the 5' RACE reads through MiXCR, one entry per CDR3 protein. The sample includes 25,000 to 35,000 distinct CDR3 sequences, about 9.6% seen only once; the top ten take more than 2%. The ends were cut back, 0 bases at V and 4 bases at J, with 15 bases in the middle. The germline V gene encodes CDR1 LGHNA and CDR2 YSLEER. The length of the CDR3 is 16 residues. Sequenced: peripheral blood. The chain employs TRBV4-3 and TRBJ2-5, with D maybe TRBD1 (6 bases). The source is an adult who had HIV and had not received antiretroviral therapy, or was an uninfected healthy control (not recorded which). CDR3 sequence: CASSQDRVGAGETQYF. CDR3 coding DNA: TGCGCCAGCAGCCAAGATCGGGTGGGGGCAGGAGAGACCCAGTACTTC.